Listed below are T cell receptor beta chains from one sample, sequenced in a study of technical replicates of blood from a handful of donors. Clones were read by immunoSEQ multiplex PCR, and TCRdb kept only the in-frame ones, dropping some. The sample lists roughly 76,000 clones; 86% were seen once. The sequenced sample consisted of PBMCs. These receptors were obtained from a human donor in good health. Some clones in this sample may be carry-over from other donors' samples. Each CDR3 is given with its conserved first and last residue. A D gene is named only where the DNA matches it firmly. Expanded clones get a size class; other rows say once, few or many, or leave the size out.

DNA | CDR3 | length | D | J | V | size
TGTGCCAGCAGCCAAGCCAGGGGGATCTCAGATACGCAGTATTTT | CASSQARGISDTQYF | 15 | TRBD1 | TRBJ2-3 | TRBV14 | NA
TGTGCCAGCTCACTAACTCAGGGCGGGAACGAGCAGTACTTC | CASSLTQGGNEQYF | 14 | NA | TRBJ2-7 | TRBV18 | NA
TGCAGCGTTCTCAGTCAGGGGGCCTACGAGCAGTACTTC | CSVLSQGAYEQYF | 13 | TRBD1 | TRBJ2-7 | TRBV29-1 | NA
TGTGCCAGCAGCCCTACTAGCGGGAGTAGAGGTGAGCAGTTCTTC | CASSPTSGSRGEQFF | 15 | TRBD2 | TRBJ2-1 | TRBV4-2 | NA
TGTGCCAGCAGCTTGGTCGGGGGGGGTACCTACGAGCAGTACTTC | CASSLVGGGTYEQYF | 15 | TRBD2 | TRBJ2-7 | TRBV7-2 | NA
TGTGCCAGCAGTTCCCCATCGGGGGGGAATGAGCAGTTCTTC | CASSSPSGGNEQFF | 14 | TRBD2 | TRBJ2-1 | TRBV6-5 | NA
TGTGCCAGCAGGCCGGGACAGGGGATAAACGATTCACCCCTCCACTTT | CASRPGQGINDSPLHF | 16 | TRBD1 | TRBJ1-6 | TRBV2 | NA
TGCGCCAGCAGCCATCAACAGGGGGCCTTTGAAAAACTGTTTTTT | CASSHQQGAFEKLFF | 15 | TRBD1 | TRBJ1-4 | TRBV4-1 | once
TGTGCCAGCAGCTTAGAATGGACAGCGGCCTACGAGCAGTACTTC | CASSLEWTAAYEQYF | 15 | NA | TRBJ2-7 | TRBV7-2 | once
TGTGCCAGCAGCTTAGTTCCACTAGCGGGCCTTCTCTCCTACGAGCAGTACTTC | CASSLVPLAGLLSYEQYF | 18 | TRBD2 | TRBJ2-7 | TRBV7-2 | NA
TGTGCCAGCAGCTTGACAGGGGGCGCAGGAGATACGCAGTATTTT | CASSLTGGAGDTQYF | 15 | TRBD1 | TRBJ2-3 | TRBV7-3 | NA
TGTGCCAGCAGTCATGGGACTAAGGGAGGCTTCGAGCAGTACTTC | CASSHGTKGGFEQYF | 15 | TRBD2 | TRBJ2-7 | TRBV5-4 | NA
TGTGCCTGGAGTGGGGACAGGGTAGGCTATGGCTACACCTTC | CAWSGDRVGYGYTF | 14 | TRBD1 | TRBJ1-2 | TRBV30 | NA
TGTGCCATCAGTGCGGACAGGAGGAAGGATGAAAAACTGTTTTTT | CAISADRRKDEKLFF | 15 | TRBD1 | TRBJ1-4 | TRBV10-3 | NA
TGTGCCAGCAGTGTCGGACTGACCCAGACCCAGTACTTC | CASSVGLTQTQYF | 13 | NA | TRBJ2-5 | TRBV2 | few
TGTGCCAGCAGCCCGCGTTACGGGGTGGGCACTGAAGCTTTCTTT | CASSPRYGVGTEAFF | 15 | NA | TRBJ1-1 | TRBV7-9 | NA
TGTGCCAGCAGTTGCCCGGGACAGAGCAATCAGCCCCAGCATTTT | CASSCPGQSNQPQHF | 15 | TRBD1 | TRBJ1-5 | TRBV27 | medium-sized
TGTGCCATCAGTGATGACCAGCGGGACCCCCAGGAGAAAGGGGGAAATAGCAATCAGCCCCAGCATTTT | CAISDDQRDPQEKGGNSNQPQHF | 23 | NA | TRBJ1-5 | TRBV10-3 | NA
TGCGCCAGCAGCCTCGCAACAGCCTACGAGCAGTACTTC | CASSLATAYEQYF | 13 | NA | TRBJ2-7 | TRBV4-1 | NA
TGTGCCAGCAGCTTGACTCCGAGCTCCTACAATGAGCAGTTCTTC | CASSLTPSSYNEQFF | 15 | NA | TRBJ2-1 | TRBV7-9 | NA
TGCAGCGTTCATACCGGGATTGGGGTTTACAATGAGCAGTTCTTC | CSVHTGIGVYNEQFF | 15 | NA | TRBJ2-1 | TRBV29-1 | NA
TGCGCCAGCAGCGACTGGACAGGCTCTGGAAACACCATATATTTT | CASSDWTGSGNTIYF | 15 | TRBD1 | TRBJ1-3 | TRBV4-3 | NA
TGCGCCAGCAGCGAACAGGGGTATCAGCCCCAGCATTTT | CASSEQGYQPQHF | 13 | TRBD1 | TRBJ1-5 | TRBV5-1 | NA
TGTGCCAGCAGCTTAGGTGGGCTTGAGACCCAGTACTTC | CASSLGGLETQYF | 13 | NA | TRBJ2-5 | TRBV7-6 | NA
TGCGCCAGCAGCACCGCAGGGACAGTATACGAGCAGTACTTC | CASSTAGTVYEQYF | 14 | TRBD1 | TRBJ2-7 | TRBV5-1 | NA
TGTGCCAGCAGCTTAGCCGGCGGGGGGGCGTACAATGAGCAGTTCTTC | CASSLAGGGAYNEQFF | 16 | TRBD2 | TRBJ2-1 | TRBV13 | NA
TGTGCCAGCTCACCGACAGCTACAACAACTAATGAAAAACTGTTTTTT | CASSPTATTTNEKLFF | 16 | NA | TRBJ1-4 | TRBV18 | once
TGTGCCAGCAGCCCACCGGGACATTCACGGTGGGGCTACACCTTC | CASSPPGHSRWGYTF | 15 | NA | TRBJ1-2 | TRBV5-6 | NA
TGCGCCAGCAGCTTGGAAGGCAGGGGGCCCTATGGCTACACCTTC | CASSLEGRGPYGYTF | 15 | TRBD1 | TRBJ1-2 | TRBV5-1 | NA
TGCGCCAGCGTCCAGGGGCCGGACACTGAAGCTTTCTTT | CASVQGPDTEAFF | 13 | NA | TRBJ1-1 | TRBV10-2 | NA
TGTGCCAGCAGTGATGGGGGGGTGGGGGAGACCCAGTACTTC | CASSDGGVGETQYF | 14 | TRBD2 | TRBJ2-5 | TRBV25-1 | NA